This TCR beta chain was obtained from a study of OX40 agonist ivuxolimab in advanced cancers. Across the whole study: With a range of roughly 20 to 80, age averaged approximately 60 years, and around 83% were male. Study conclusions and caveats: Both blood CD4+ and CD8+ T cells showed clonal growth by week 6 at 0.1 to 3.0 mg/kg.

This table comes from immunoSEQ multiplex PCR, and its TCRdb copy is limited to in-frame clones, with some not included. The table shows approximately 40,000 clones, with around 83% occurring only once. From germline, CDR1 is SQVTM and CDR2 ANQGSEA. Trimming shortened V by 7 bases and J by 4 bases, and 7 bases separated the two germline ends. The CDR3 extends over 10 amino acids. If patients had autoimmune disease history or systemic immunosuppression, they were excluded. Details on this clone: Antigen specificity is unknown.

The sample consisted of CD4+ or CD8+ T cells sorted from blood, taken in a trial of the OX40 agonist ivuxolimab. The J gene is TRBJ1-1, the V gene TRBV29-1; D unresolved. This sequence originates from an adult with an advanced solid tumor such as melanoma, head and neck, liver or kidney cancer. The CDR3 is CSGGGTEAFF. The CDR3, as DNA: TGCAGCGGTGGCGGCACTGAAGCTTTCTTT.